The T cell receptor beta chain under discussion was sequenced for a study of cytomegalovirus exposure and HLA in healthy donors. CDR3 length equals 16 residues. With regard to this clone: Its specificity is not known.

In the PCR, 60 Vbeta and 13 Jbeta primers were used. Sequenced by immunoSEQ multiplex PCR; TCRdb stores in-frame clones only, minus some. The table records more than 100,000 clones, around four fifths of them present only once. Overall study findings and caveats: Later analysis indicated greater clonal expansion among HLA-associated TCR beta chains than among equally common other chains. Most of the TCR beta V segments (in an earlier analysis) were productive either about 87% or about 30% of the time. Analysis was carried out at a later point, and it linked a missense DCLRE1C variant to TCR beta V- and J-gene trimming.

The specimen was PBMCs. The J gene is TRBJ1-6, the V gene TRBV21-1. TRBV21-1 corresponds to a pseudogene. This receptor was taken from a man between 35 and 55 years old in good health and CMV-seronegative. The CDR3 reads CASSKSRGRRDSPLHF. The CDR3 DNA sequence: TGTGCCAGCAGCAAATCTCGGGGGAGAAGGGATTCACCCCTCCACTTT.